This T cell receptor (beta chain) stems from a study of CD4 T cell repertoires in COVID-19. Whole-study context: CFSE-low cells expanded approximately eleven days with IL-2, then restimulated with other coronavirus spikes. The study's findings and limits: Some SARS-CoV-2 clonotypes, between roughly 7 and 27%, recurred in SARS-CoV and/or HKU1 cultures.

These memory T cells were uncultured and sequenced directly after ex vivo isolation. Libraries were prepared by immunoSEQ multiplex PCR; TCRdb keeps only in-frame clonotypes and omits some of them. In the table there are about 24,000 clones, 93% of which are singletons. Details on this clone: Its antigen remains unknown.

V was shortened by 0 bases and J by 8 bases, with 14 bases between the two germline ends. This CDR3 region has 14 residues. Germline CDR1 reads SGDLS; CDR2 reads YYNGEE. The input for sequencing was circulating follicular helper CD4+ T cells (cTfh) from blood, taken before the COVID-19 pandemic. The sequence came from a human donor who had COVID-19. V usage is TRBV9 and J usage is TRBJ1-2; the D is unclear. CDR3 bases: TGTGCCAGCAGCGTAGACTTCGGGGTGTACGGCTACACCTTC. Protein product: CASSVDFGVYGYTF.